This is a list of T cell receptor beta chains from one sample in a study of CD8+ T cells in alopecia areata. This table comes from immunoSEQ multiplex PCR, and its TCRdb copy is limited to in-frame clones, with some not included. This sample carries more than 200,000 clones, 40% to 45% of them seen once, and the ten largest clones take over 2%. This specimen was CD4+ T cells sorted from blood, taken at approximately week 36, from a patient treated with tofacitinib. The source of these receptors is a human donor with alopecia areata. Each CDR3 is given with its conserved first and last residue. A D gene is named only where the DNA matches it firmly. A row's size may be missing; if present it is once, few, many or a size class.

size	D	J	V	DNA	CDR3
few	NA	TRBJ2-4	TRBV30	NA	CAWAQGSRRYF
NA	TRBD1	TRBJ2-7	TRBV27	TGTGCCAGCAGCCGGACAGGGCTGGCCTACGAGCAGTACTTC	CASSRTGLAYEQYF
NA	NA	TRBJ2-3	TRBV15	TGTGCCACCAGCAGAGTAGTCGGGTCAGATACGCAGTATTTT	CATSRVVGSDTQYF
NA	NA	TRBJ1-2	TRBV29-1	TGCAGCGGGGAACAGGGCGGCTATGGCTACACCTTC	CSGEQGGYGYTF
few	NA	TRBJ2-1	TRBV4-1	TGCGCCAGCAGCCAAGAATTAGCTGAGCAGTTCTTC	CASSQELAEQFF
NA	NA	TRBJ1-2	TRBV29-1	TGCAGCGTTCTGATTGACTATGGCTACACCTTC	CSVLIDYGYTF
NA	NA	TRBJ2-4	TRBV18	TGTGCCAGCTCAGGGGTTCAGGCTCAAGCCAAAAACATTCAGTACTTC	CASSGVQAQAKNIQYF
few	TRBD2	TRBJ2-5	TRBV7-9	TGTGCCAGCAGCTCGAGGACTAGGGCGGTAGAGACCCAGTACTTC	CASSSRTRAVETQYF
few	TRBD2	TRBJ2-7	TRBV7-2	TGTGCCAGCAGCTTAGGGTCTAGCGGGAGCCAGCAGTACTTC	CASSLGSSGSQQYF
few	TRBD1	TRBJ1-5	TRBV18	TGTGCCAGCTCACCGACAGGGTTCCAGCCCCAGCATTTT	CASSPTGFQPQHF
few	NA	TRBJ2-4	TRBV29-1	TGCAGCGTTATCCTGCGGGGAAACATTCAGTACTTC	CSVILRGNIQYF
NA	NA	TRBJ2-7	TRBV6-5	TGTGCCAGCCGTAGCCCAGACTCCTACGAGCAGTACTTC	CASRSPDSYEQYF
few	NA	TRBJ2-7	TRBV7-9	TGTGCCAGCACTCCCCTACAGAGCTCCTACGAGCAGTACTTC	CASTPLQSSYEQYF